This TCR beta chain was sequenced during a study of human T cells and chemical hapten exposure. Turning to the study itself: Minor pooled library volume differences mainly drove per-sample TCR yield variation. The study, taken as a whole, reports: Expanded TCRs were compared with controls, and the expanded TCRs formed significantly more large CDR3 similarity clusters.

It was the library that attached unique molecular identifiers to individual cDNA molecules. MiXCR, applied by TCRdb to the RACE reads, yields one record per CDR3 protein. Among a few hundred thousand distinct CDR3 sequences listed, about 5.4% were seen once. The CDR3 consists of 14 residues. Trimming took off 8 bases at V and 8 bases at J, with 21 bases between the two ends. Documented time point: pre-sensitization, week 0. Described treatment: therapeutic diphenylcyclopropenone sensitization with weekly scalp DPC. As to this clonotype: The antigen is not known.

This sequence joins TRBV12-3 or TRBV12-4 and TRBJ1-2; D is undetermined. The specimen was whole blood, collected in connection with sensitization to the hapten diphenylcyclopropenone (DPC). This receptor was taken from a woman between 18 and 30 years old with alopecia areata. Some clones in this sample may be carry-over from other donors' samples. As DNA, the CDR3 is TGTGCCAGCCGGGGAACAATTAGAGCGGGGGGCTACACCTTC. Protein sequence: CASRGTIRAGGYTF.